The next 7 T cell receptor beta chains were all read from a single sample in a study of CD8 T cells in Susac syndrome. The RNA, roughly 0.45 to 1 ug, was put through reverse transcription using random hexamers. One entry per CDR3 protein, called by TCRdb with MiXCR from the immunoSEQ multiplex PCR reads. The sample lists some 130,000 distinct CDR3 sequences, approximately 79% occurring once. The specimen sequenced was CD8+ T cells from PBMCs. Receptor source: a human donor with multiple sclerosis.

This chain connects TRBV5-6 to TRBJ1-2; D remains unclear. Germline CDR1 is SGHDT and CDR2 is YYEEEE. This CDR3 region has 16 residues. V shed 0 bases and J shed 3 bases, with 15 bases lying between them. CDR3 amino acids: CASSLGTEGRDYGYTF. The CDR3 DNA follows: TGTGCCAGCAGCTTGGGGACGGAGGGTAGGGACTATGGCTACACCTTC.

The rearrangement uses TRBV30 and TRBJ2-1, with D perhaps TRBD2 (5 bases). The germline gives CDR1 GTSNPN, CDR2 SVGIG (reference sequence). The CDR3 contains 14 residues. V gave up 5 bases and J gave up 3 bases, with 14 bases separating them. In nucleotides, the CDR3 is TGTGCCTGGGAGGTCGGGGATTTCTACAATGAGCAGTTCTTC. Protein: CAWEVGDFYNEQFF.

The table lists this clonotype with a few counts. V usage is TRBV19 and J usage is TRBJ2-5; the match to TRBD2 covers 8 bases. V was clipped by 6 bases and J by 3 bases; unmatched bases: 3. Germline CDR1 reads LNHDA; CDR2 reads SQIVND (reference sequence). This CDR3 contains 13 residues. Here the CDR3 DNA reads TGTGCCAGTAGACTAGCGGAGGAAGAGACCCAGTACTTC. Translation: CASRLAEEETQYF.

V gene TRBV6-6 combines with J gene TRBJ1-1; 11 bases agree with TRBD1. Trimming at V came to 4 bases and at J to 0 bases, leaving 4 bases not matched to a gene. Germline V gene sequence: CDR1 MNHNY, CDR2 SVGAGI (reference sequence). CDR3 length: 16 residues. The CDR3 reads CASSSRDRGMNTEAFF. DNA for the CDR3: TGTGCCAGCAGTTCGAGGGACAGGGGGATGAACACTGAAGCTTTCTTT.

This rearrangement joins TRBV4-1 to TRBJ2-3; no reliable D call. Germline CDR1 and CDR2: MGHRA and YSYEKL. This CDR3 is 16 amino acids long. V was clipped by 4 bases and J by 0 bases, with 14 bases between them. As DNA, the CDR3 is TGCGCCAGCAGCCTCTTGGGCCTAGGGAGCACAGATACGCAGTATTTT. Amino acids: CASSLLGLGSTDTQYF.

This clonotype was counted a few times. The rearrangement joins TRBV10-3 to TRBJ1-2; D remains unclear. This CDR3 is 15 amino acids long. Germline CDR1 reads ENHRY; CDR2 reads SYGVKD. V dropped 0 bases and J dropped 7 bases, with 15 bases sitting between them. This CDR3 is CAISESILDSSGYTF. In nucleotides, the CDR3 is TGTGCCATCAGTGAGTCGATTCTGGACTCTAGTGGCTACACCTTC.

This clonotype appeared a single time. The chain employs TRBV7-6 and TRBJ2-2, with D perhaps TRBD2 (6 bases). Trimming pared 3 bases from V and 6 bases from J, leaving 8 bases between. There are 13 residues in the CDR3. The germline gives CDR1 SGHVS, CDR2 FNYEAQ. CDR3 coding DNA: TGTGCCAGCAGCTTCGGGGGAGCCGGGGAGCTGTTTTTT. Translating it yields CASSFGGAGELFF.